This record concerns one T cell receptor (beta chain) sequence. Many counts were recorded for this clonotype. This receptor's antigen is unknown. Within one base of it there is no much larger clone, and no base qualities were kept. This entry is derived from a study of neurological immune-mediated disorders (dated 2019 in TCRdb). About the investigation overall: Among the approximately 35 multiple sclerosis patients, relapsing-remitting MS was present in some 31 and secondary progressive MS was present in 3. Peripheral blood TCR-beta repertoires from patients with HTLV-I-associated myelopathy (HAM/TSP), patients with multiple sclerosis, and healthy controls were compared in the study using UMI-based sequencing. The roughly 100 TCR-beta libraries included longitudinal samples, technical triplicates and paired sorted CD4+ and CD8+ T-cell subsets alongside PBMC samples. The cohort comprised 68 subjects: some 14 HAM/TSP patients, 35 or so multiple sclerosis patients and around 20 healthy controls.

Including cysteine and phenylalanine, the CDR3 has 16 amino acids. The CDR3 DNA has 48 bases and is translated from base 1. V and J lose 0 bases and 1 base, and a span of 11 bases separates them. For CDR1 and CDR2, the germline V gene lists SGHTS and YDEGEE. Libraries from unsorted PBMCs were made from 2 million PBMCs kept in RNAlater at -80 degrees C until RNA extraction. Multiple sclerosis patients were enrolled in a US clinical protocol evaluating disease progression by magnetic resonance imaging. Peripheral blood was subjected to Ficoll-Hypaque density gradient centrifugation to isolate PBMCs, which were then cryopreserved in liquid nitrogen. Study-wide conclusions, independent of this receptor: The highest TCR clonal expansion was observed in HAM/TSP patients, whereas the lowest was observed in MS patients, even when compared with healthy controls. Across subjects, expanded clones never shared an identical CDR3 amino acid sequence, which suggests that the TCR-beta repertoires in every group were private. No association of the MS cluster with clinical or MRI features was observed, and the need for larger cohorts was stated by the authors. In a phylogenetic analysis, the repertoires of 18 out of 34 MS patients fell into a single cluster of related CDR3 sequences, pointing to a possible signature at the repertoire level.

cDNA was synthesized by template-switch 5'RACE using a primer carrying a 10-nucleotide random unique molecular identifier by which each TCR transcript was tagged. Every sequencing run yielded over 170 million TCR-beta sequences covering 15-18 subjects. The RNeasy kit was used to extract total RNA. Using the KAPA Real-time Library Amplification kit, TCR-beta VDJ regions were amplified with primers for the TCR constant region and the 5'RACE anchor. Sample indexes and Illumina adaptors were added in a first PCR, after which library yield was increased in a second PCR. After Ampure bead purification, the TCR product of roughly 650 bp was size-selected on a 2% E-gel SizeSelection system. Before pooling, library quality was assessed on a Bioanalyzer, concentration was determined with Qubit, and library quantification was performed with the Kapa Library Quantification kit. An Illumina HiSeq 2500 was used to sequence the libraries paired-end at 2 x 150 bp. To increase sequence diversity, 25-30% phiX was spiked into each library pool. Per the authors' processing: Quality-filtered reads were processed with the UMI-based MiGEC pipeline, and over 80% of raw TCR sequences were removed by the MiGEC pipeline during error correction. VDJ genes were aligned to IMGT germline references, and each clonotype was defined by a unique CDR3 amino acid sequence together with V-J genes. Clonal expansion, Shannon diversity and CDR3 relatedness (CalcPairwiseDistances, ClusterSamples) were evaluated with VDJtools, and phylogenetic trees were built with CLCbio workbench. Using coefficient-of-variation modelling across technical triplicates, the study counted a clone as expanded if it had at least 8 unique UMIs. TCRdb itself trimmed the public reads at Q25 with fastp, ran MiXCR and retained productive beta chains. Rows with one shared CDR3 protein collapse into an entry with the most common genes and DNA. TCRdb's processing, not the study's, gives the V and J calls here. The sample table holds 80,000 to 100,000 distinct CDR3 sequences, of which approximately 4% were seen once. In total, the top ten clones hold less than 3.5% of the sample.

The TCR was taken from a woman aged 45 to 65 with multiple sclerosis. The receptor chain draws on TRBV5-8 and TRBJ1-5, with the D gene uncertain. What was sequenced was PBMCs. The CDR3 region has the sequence CASSLAVGKSNQPQHF. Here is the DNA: TGTGCCAGCAGCTTGGCCGTGGGGAAAAGCAATCAGCCCCAGCATTTT.